The clone carrying this TCR beta chain was observed at least ten times. No antigen is known for it. The sample's time point: sample taken at primary tumor resection. The data derive from a study of spatial heterogeneity in lung cancer. The overall study: The study found that TCR transcript counts in tumor regions correlated strongly with a matched bulk RNA-seq T cell module score. Each unique TCR and UMI combination was seen more than ten times on average in raw reads. Study findings and constraints: Within tumors, counts of expanded alpha and beta TCRs tracked tumor mutation counts. The study estimated around 6.3% alpha and about 12% beta chain coverage of tumor T cells.

Individually, TCR cDNA molecules were each labelled with a unique molecular identifier. MiXCR, run by TCRdb on the 5' RACE reads, gives a single entry per CDR3 protein. Of over 25,000 distinct CDR3 sequences listed, just over 7% are singletons. This receptor was identified in a male donor with early-stage non-small cell lung cancer. Here the sequenced sample was lung tumor tissue, taken at surgery.

The DNA for the CDR3 is TGCGCCAGCAGCCAAGGACTAGCGGGGGGGCCTACAGATACGCAGTATTTT. Translating it yields CASSQGLAGGPTDTQYF. V is TRBV5-1 and J is TRBJ2-3; 15 nucleotides line up with TRBD2. J was trimmed by 3 bases and V by 4 bases; bases with no gene match: 6. Germline CDR1 reads SGHRS; CDR2 reads YFSETQ. The CDR3 contains 17 residues.